The rows below give T cell receptor beta chains drawn from one sample of a study of cytomegalovirus exposure and HLA in healthy donors. The repertoire was sequenced with immunoSEQ multiplex PCR; TCRdb's copy has only in-frame clones and lacks some. This sample's table has some 64,000 clones. The specimen was PBMCs. These TCRs come from a woman between 25 and 40 years old in good health and CMV-seronegative. Each CDR3 is given with its conserved first and last residue. The order of the fields is V gene, J gene, D gene, CDR3 DNA, CDR3 protein. A D gene is named only where the DNA matches it firmly.

TRBV7-3,TRBJ2-3,TRBD1,TGTGCCAGCAGCTTAATTGCTACAGGGGGAGCAGATACGCAGTATTTT,CASSLIATGGADTQYF
TRBV5-1,TRBJ2-1,TRBD2,TGCGCCAGCAGCATCAGCGGGGGTTCCGCAAGGGAGCAGTTCTTC,CASSISGGSAREQFF
TRBV2,TRBJ1-1,-,TGTGCCAGCAGTGATCATCGAGCGGGAAGCACTGAAGCTTTCTTT,CASSDHRAGSTEAFF
TRBV7-3,TRBJ2-5,TRBD2,TGTGCCAGCAGCTCGAGTCGGGCGGGCGGCGGGAGAGCGAGAGAGACCCAGTACTTC,CASSSSRAGGGRARETQYF
TRBV27,TRBJ2-1,-,TGTGCCAGCAGGGGGAGGTCCCAGTTGTTCTTC,CASRGRSQLFF
TRBV2,TRBJ1-1,TRBD1,TGTGCCAGCAGGGGCCAGTTTGGGACAGGGTTCTTTGGTGAAGCTTTCTTT,CASRGQFGTGFFGEAFF
TRBV9,TRBJ1-2,TRBD1,TGTGCCAGCAGCGCTATAGGACAGGGCAGGGATGGCTACACCTTC,CASSAIGQGRDGYTF
TRBV9,TRBJ2-7,-,TGTGCCAGCAGCGTAGGGAGAGGACTCTACGAGCAGTACTTC,CASSVGRGLYEQYF
TRBV4-2,TRBJ2-1,TRBD2,TGTGCCAGCAGCCAGGCCTTTAGCGGGGGGTTGTACAATGAGCAGTTCTTC,CASSQAFSGGLYNEQFF
TRBV7-3,TRBJ2-7,TRBD2,TGTGCCAGCAGCCTCATGGGCGGGGGGGCGGAGGAGCAGTACTTC,CASSLMGGGAEEQYF
TRBV28,TRBJ2-2,-,TGTGCCAGCAGTGGCCCGGTACAGTTCACCGGGGAGCTGTTTTTT,CASSGPVQFTGELFF
TRBV9,TRBJ1-2,-,TGTGCCAGCAGCCACACGGATGGAGGTGGCTACACCTTC,CASSHTDGGGYTF
TRBV7-8,TRBJ2-6,TRBD1,TGTGCCAGCAGCGCCCGGACAGGGGAAATCGGGGCCAACGTCCTGACTTTC,CASSARTGEIGANVLTF
TRBV28,TRBJ1-5,-,TGTGCCAGCAGTCTCCGCCCAGGGAATCAGCCCCAGCATTTT,CASSLRPGNQPQHF
TRBV9,TRBJ1-5,-,TGTGCCAGCAGCGAAGGAGGATATCAGCCCCAGCATTTT,CASSEGGYQPQHF
TRBV30,TRBJ1-4,-,TGTGCCTGGAGCGAAGGGGTAGGGGCGACTAATGAAAAACTGTTTTTT,CAWSEGVGATNEKLFF
TRBV27,TRBJ1-2,-,TGTGCCAGACAAAACGGGACCGCTATCAGGGGCTATGGCTACACCTTC,CARQNGTAIRGYGYTF
TRBV6-6,TRBJ1-1,-,TGTGCCAGCAGAACGACAGGGAACACTGAAGCTTTCTTT,CASRTTGNTEAFF
TRBV9,TRBJ1-4,TRBD1,TGTGCCAGCAGCGTAGGGTCGACCGGACAGGGCGGGGAAAAACTGTTTTTT,CASSVGSTGQGGEKLFF
TRBV4-3,TRBJ2-7,-,TGCGCCAGCAGCGGTAGGGGGGGCCCCTACGAGCAGTACTTC,CASSGRGGPYEQYF
TRBV4-1,TRBJ2-7,TRBD2,TGCGCCAGCAGCCAAGGGACTAGCAACTACGAGCAGTACTTC,CASSQGTSNYEQYF
TRBV9,TRBJ2-5,-,TGTGCCAGCAGCGTAGGGCCCCGGCGGAACCAAGAGACCCAGTACTTC,CASSVGPRRNQETQYF
TRBV11-2,TRBJ2-3,-,TGTGCCAGCAGCGGCCGGGGGTTAGGCACAGATACGCAGTATTTT,CASSGRGLGTDTQYF
TRBV7-2,TRBJ1-5,-,TGTGCCAGCAGCCCTAGGAAAGATCAGCCCCAGCATTTT,CASSPRKDQPQHF
TRBV6-4,TRBJ2-5,TRBD1,TGTGCCAGCAGTTTTACAGGGGGAGAGACCCAGTACTTC,CASSFTGGETQYF
TRBV6-4,TRBJ2-1,TRBD2,TGTGCCAGCAGCGAGAGCGGGGAGTACAATGAGCAGTTCTTC,CASSESGEYNEQFF
TRBV6-6,TRBJ1-4,TRBD1,TGTGCCAGCAGCTCCCCGACAGGGGTTAATGAAAAACTGTTTTTT,CASSSPTGVNEKLFF
TRBV4-2,TRBJ2-7,TRBD1,TGTGCCAGCAGCCCGACCCCGACAGGGGTGGTCGAGCAGTACTTC,CASSPTPTGVVEQYF
TRBV4-1,TRBJ2-2,-,TGCGCCAGCAGCCTCCCGGGGGATGGGACCGGGGAGCTGTTTTTT,CASSLPGDGTGELFF
TRBV6-6,TRBJ2-7,-,TGTGCCAGCAGTTACTCGCGGGCGGCCTACGAGCAGTACTTC,CASSYSRAAYEQYF
TRBV2,TRBJ2-7,TRBD1,TGTGCCAGCAGTCGGGACAGGGGGTTCTACGAGCAGTACTTC,CASSRDRGFYEQYF
TRBV20-1,TRBJ1-1,TRBD1,TGCAGTGCAAGACGGGGACAGAGAGCTTTCTTT,CSARRGQRAFF
TRBV4-1,TRBJ2-7,TRBD2,TGCGCCAGCAGTCCACACCCTAGCGGGACGAGCGCCTACGAGCAGTACTTC,CASSPHPSGTSAYEQYF
TRBV6-1,TRBJ2-7,-,TGTGCCAGCAGTGATTTGGGGACACTCTACGAGCAGTACTTC,CASSDLGTLYEQYF
TRBV9,TRBJ1-1,-,TGTGCCAGCAGTTCGGAGGGGAACACTGAAGCTTTCTTT,CASSSEGNTEAFF
TRBV5-1,TRBJ2-7,TRBD1,TGCGCCAGCAGCTGGGCCGGCCAGGGGGACTACGAGCAGTACTTC,CASSWAGQGDYEQYF
TRBV18,TRBJ2-7,TRBD2,TGTGCCAGCTCACCAACTAGCGGGAGGGCTTATCCGTTGGAGCAGTACTTC,CASSPTSGRAYPLEQYF
TRBV9,TRBJ2-7,-,TGTGCCAGCAGCGTAGATGGGGGGGGACAACCACGTTCCTACGAGCAGTACTTC,CASSVDGGGQPRSYEQYF
TRBV29-1,TRBJ2-2,-,TGCAGCGTTGAAGGAGTAGGAGGGGCCCTGAACACCGGGGAGCTGTTTTTT,CSVEGVGGALNTGELFF
TRBV7-2,TRBJ1-1,-,TGTGCCAGCAGCTTAATGCGGGGCGGGAACACTGAAGCTTTCTTT,CASSLMRGGNTEAFF
TRBV4-1,TRBJ1-3,-,TGCGCCAGCAGCCAAGCCCAGGCGGGGGCAAACACCATATATTTT,CASSQAQAGANTIYF
TRBV9,TRBJ2-1,TRBD2,TGTGCCAGCAGCGTAACCCGGGGGGGCAGGGAGCAGTTCTTC,CASSVTRGGREQFF
TRBV25-1,TRBJ2-7,TRBD1,TGTGCCAGCAGCCCCGGGACAGGGATCTACGAGCAGTACTTC,CASSPGTGIYEQYF
TRBV7-3,TRBJ2-3,-,TGTGCCAGCAGCCCCTGGGGGGTAAGCACAGATACGCAGTATTTT,CASSPWGVSTDTQYF
TRBV4-1,TRBJ1-1,TRBD1,TGCGCCAGCAGCCCCCCGATAGGGACAGTTAGGAACACTGAAGCTTTCTTT,CASSPPIGTVRNTEAFF
TRBV7-2,TRBJ2-7,-,TGTGCCAGCAGCCTAGGGCACGGCGGGTCCTACGAGCAGTACTTC,CASSLGHGGSYEQYF
TRBV6-5,TRBJ1-5,-,TGTGCCAGCAGTTACTCGCGTCATCAGCCCCAGCATTTT,CASSYSRHQPQHF
TRBV5-6,TRBJ1-1,TRBD1,TGTGCCAGCAGCTTGTTCGACAGGGGGCTTGTCACTGAAGCTTTCTTT,CASSLFDRGLVTEAFF
TRBV5-1,TRBJ1-4,TRBD1,TGCGCCAGCAGCCTAGGACAGGAACTGAATGAAAAACTGTTTTTT,CASSLGQELNEKLFF
TRBV4-1,TRBJ1-2,TRBD1,TGCGCCAGCAGGGAGTTAGGGGGCGCGGGTGGCTACACCTTC,CASRELGGAGGYTF